This T cell receptor beta chain was identified during a study of Ad26.COV2.S vaccination and SARS-CoV-2 variants. Study summary: Among those in the COV1001 Ad26.COV2.S trial arm was the donor. Study results and limitations: The authors reported substantial breadth in spike-specific CD8+ and CD4+ T cell responses after vaccination. Participants given vaccine showed non-spike TCR breadth similar to that of placebo recipients.

Using immunoSEQ multiplex PCR, the repertoire was profiled, and TCRdb retains in-frame clones only, with some absent. The table shows about 480,000 clones, with approximately 90% occurring only once. Trimming took 8 bases from V and 6 from J, leaving 10 bases between them. The germline V gene encodes CDR1 MNHNY and CDR2 SVGAGI (reference sequence). This CDR3 is built from 12 residues. This sample's treatment: 15 to 20 received Ad26.COV2.S at low or high dose, single or two shots; about 5 received placebo; per-sample allocation not given. The samples date from day 63 after the first vaccine or placebo injection. The donor was a Boston adult aged 18-55 years. Points on this clone: Its antigen is undetermined.

The receptor was derived from a person between 18 and 59 years old who received the Ad26.COV2.S COVID-19 vaccine or a placebo. This material consisted of peripheral blood, taken in a trial of Ad26.COV2.S vaccine versus placebo. The chain is built from TRBV6-6 and TRBJ2-2; TRBD2 might be the D (5 bases). The CDR3 spells CASAEVPGELFF. The CDR3 DNA reads as TGTGCCAGCGCGGAGGTCCCCGGGGAGCTGTTTTTT.